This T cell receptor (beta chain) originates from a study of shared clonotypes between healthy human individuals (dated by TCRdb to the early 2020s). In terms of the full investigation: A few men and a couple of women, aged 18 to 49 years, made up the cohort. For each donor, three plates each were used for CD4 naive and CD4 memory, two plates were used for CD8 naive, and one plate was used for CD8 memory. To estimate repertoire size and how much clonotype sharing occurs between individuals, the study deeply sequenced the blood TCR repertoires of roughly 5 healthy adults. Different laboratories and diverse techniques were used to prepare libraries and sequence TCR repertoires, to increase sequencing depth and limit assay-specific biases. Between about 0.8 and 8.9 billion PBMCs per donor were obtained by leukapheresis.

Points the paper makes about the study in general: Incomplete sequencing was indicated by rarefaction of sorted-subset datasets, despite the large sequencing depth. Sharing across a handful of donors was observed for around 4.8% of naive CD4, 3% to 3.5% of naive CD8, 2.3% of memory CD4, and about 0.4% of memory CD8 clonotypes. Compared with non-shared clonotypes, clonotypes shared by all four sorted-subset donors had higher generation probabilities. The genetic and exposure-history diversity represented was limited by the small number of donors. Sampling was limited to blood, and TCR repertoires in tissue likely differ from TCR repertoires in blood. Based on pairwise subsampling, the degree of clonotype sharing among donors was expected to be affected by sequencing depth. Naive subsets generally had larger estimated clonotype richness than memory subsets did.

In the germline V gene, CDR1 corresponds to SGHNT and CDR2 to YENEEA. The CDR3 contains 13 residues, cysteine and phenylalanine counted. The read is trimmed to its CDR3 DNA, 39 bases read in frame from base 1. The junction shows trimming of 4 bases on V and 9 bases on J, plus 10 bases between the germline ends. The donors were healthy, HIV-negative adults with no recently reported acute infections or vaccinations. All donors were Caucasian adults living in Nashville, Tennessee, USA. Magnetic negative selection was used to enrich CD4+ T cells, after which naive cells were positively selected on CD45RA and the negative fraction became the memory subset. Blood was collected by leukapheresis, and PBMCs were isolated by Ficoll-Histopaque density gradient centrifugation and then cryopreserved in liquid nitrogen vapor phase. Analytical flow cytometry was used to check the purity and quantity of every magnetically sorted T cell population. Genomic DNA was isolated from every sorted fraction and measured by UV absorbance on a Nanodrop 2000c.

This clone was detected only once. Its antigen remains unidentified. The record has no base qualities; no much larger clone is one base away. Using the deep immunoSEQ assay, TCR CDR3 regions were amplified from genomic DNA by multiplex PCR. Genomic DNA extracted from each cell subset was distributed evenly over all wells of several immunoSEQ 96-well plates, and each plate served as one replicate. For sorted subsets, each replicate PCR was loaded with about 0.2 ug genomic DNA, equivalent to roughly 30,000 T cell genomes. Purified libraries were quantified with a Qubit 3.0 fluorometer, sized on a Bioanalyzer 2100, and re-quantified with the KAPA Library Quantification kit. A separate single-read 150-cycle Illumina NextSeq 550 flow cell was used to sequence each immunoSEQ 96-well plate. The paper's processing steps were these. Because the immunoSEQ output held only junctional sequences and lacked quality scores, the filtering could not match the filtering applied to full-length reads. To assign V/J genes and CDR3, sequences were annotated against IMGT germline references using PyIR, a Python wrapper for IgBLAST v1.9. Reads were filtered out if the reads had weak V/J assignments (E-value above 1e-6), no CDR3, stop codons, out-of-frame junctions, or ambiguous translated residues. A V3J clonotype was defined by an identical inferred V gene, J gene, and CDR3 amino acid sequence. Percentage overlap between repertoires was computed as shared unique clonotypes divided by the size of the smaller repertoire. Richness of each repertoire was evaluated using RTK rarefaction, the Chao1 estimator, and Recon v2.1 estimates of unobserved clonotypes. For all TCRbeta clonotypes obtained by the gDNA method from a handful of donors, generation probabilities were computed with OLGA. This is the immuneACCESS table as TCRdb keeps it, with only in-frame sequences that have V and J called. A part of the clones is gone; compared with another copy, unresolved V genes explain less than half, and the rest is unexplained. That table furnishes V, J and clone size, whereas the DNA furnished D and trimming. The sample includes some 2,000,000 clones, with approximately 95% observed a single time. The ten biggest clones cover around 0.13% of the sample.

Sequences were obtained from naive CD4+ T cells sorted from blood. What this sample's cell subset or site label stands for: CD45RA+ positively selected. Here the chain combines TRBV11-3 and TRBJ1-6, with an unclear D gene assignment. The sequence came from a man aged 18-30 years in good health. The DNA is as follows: TGTGCCAGCAGCTCCGACCGAGTTTCACCCCTCCACTTT. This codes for CASSSDRVSPLHF.